This T cell receptor (beta chain) was documented in a study of read filtering for tumor transcriptome and immune sequencing. Study-wide background: By R-ISS, stages I, II and III held around 8, 15 and 7 patients. TCR-mapped reads were about 3.5 to 11 million with IR-seq versus roughly 80 to 1,300 with RNA-seq. Whole-study findings and limits: Dropping single-read clonotypes raised IR-seq and RNA-seq shared-clonotype correlation. The sorted CD138-negative fraction was a mixed bone marrow immune population, not purified T cells.

The CDR3 contains 13 residues. Germline V lookup: CDR1 SGHVT, CDR2 SQSDAQ. V dropped 2 bases and J dropped 6 bases, with 8 bases sitting between them. Molecular barcoded adaptors covering alpha/delta and beta/gamma chains were used on 400 ng RNA. TCRdb ran MiXCR on the reads and lists one entry per CDR3 protein. This sample carries about 5,200 distinct CDR3 sequences, around 21% of them seen once, and the ten largest clones take roughly 18%. For this clonotype: As yet, its antigen is unknown. A far bigger clonotype differs at one base, so this is likely a read error.

The chain combines TRBV7-4 with TRBJ2-1; weak D call: TRBD2 (5 bases). The specimen sequenced was a population of CD138-negative cells sorted from bone marrow. The sequence was collected from a donor at least 40 years old with multiple myeloma. In DNA form, the CDR3 reads TGTGCCAGCAGCTTATTCGGGGTCAATGAGCAGTTCTTC. This sequence encodes CASSLFGVNEQFF.